This T cell receptor (beta chain) was recorded in a study of graft-versus-host responses after intestinal transplantation. The overall study: Every transplant recipient was induced with anti-thymocyte globulin, then maintained on tacrolimus and steroids for two to four years. Overall study results and limits: Circulating GvH clones peaking coincided with falling HvG clones soon after transplant. Among recipient marrow samples, GvH clones were found; some appeared first in ileum or blood.

V was pared by 5 bases and J by 6 bases, with 10 bases between. Germline values: CDR1 MDHEN, CDR2 SYDVKM. The CDR3 runs 13 residues. Clones were sequenced by immunoSEQ multiplex PCR, and TCRdb holds only the in-frame ones, with some missing. The repertoire holds tens of thousands of clones, with about 93% as singletons. Worth noting for this clone: The target antigen is unknown.

The sequence derives from a human donor who received an intestinal transplant. This rearrangement joins TRBV28 to TRBJ2-2; D is perhaps TRBD1 (6 bases). The starting material was unstimulated CD8+ T cells sorted from spleen or lymph node cells, obtained before intestinal transplant. The CDR3 DNA is TGTGCCAGCAGTCCTACAGGGCCCGGGGAGCTGTTTTTT. Translation: CASSPTGPGELFF.